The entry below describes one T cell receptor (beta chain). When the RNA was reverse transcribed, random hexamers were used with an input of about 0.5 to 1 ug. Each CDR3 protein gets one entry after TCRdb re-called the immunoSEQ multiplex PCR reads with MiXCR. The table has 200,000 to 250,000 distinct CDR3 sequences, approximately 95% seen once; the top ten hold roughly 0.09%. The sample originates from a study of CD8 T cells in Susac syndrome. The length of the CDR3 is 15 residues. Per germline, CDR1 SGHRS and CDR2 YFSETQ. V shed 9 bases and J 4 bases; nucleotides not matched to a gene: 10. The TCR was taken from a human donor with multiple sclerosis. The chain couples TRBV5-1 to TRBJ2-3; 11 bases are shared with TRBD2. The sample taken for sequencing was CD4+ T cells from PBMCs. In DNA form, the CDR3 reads TGCGCCACAACACGGACTAGCGGGCTTTCAGATACGCAGTATTTT. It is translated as CATTRTSGLSDTQYF.